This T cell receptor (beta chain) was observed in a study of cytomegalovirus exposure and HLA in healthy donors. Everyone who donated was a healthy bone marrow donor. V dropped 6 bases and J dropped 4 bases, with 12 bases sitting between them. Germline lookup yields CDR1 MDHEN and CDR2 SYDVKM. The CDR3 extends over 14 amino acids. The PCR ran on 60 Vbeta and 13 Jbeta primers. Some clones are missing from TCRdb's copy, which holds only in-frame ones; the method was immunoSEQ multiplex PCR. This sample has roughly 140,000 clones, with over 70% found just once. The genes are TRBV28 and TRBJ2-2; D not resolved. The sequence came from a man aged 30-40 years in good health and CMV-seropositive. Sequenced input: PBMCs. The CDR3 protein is CASSPLHSTGELFF. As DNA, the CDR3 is TGTGCCAGCAGCCCCCTCCATAGCACCGGGGAGCTGTTTTTT.